The 21 T cell receptor beta chains given below trace back to one sample, sequenced in a study of blood T cell repertoires in COVID-19. Assay used: immunoSEQ multiplex PCR; TCRdb lists only in-frame clones, some missing. The sample carries approximately 82,000 clones, around 89% recorded once. Input material: PBMCs or T cells enriched from blood (not recorded which). The receptors originated from a woman in her 50s with acute COVID-19.

This clone occurred a few times. This chain links TRBV6-5 with TRBJ1-5; 7 bases line up with TRBD1. With 10 bases clipped from V and 3 bases from J, the junction kept 9 bases outside the gene matches. Germline values: CDR1 MNHEY, CDR2 SVGAGI. This CDR3 comprises 14 residues. CDR3 bases: TGTGCCACTACCGGGACAGATTACAATCAGCCCCAGCATTTT. Protein product: CATTGTDYNQPQHF.

The V call is TRBV3-1 (or the pseudogene TRBV3-2), the J call TRBJ2-7, with a tentative D call TRBD2 (6 bases). Deletions cut 4 bases from V and 2 bases from J, with 27 bases between. This CDR3 is 19 amino acids long. CDR1 and CDR2 from the germline V gene are LGHDT and YNNKEL (reference sequence). The CDR3 DNA sequence: TGTGCCAGCAGCCTTATGAACACCTCAGACGGACTACCCACCTACGAGCAGTACTTC. This codes for CASSLMNTSDGLPTYEQYF.

V and J are TRBV30 and TRBJ2-7; TRBD1 is a possible D gene (5 bases). Per germline, CDR1 GTSNPN and CDR2 SVGIG (reference sequence). This CDR3 region has 11 residues. V was cut by 7 bases and J by 0 bases, with 7 bases left in between. CDR3 residues: CAFDSSYEQYF. The CDR3 nucleotides read TGTGCCTTCGACAGCTCCTACGAGCAGTACTTC.

V gene TRBV13 combines with J gene TRBJ1-1, with no clear D. The CDR3 consists of 17 residues. Trimming shortened V by 5 bases and J by 4 bases, and 23 bases separated the two germline ends. CDR1 is PRHDT and CDR2 is FYEKMQ in the germline V gene (reference sequence). In nucleotides, the CDR3 is TGTGCCAGCAGCCCGTATCATGCTGAACCAACGGGCACTGAAGCTTTCTTT. This encodes CASSPYHAEPTGTEAFF.

CDR3 protein: CSVEDPGNTEAFF. The CDR3 DNA reads TGCAGCGTTGAAGATCCGGGGAACACTGAAGCTTTCTTT. The chain uses TRBV29-1 and TRBJ1-1; D is uncertain. There are 13 residues in the CDR3. Trimming cost V 0 bases and J 1 base, with 6 bases left between them. Germline V gene lookup returns CDR1 SQVTM and CDR2 ANQGSEA.

This chain links TRBV5-5 with TRBJ2-5; 7 nucleotides align to TRBD2. J was trimmed by 5 bases and V by 0 bases; bases with no gene match: 7. Germline V CDR1 and CDR2: SGHKS, YYEKEE (reference sequence). The CDR3 runs to 15 residues. The CDR3 DNA is TGTGCCAGCAGCTTGGGGCTAGCGGTACGGGAGACCCAGTACTTC. Residues: CASSLGLAVRETQYF.

The chain uses TRBV5-4 and TRBJ2-3; D ambiguous. V gave up 2 bases and J gave up 4 bases, with 8 bases separating them. The CDR3 covers 13 residues. Germline V gene sequence: CDR1 SGHNT, CDR2 YYREEE (reference sequence). The CDR3 region has the DNA TGTGCCAGCAGCTTTAGTGCCTCAGATACGCAGTATTTT. Its translation: CASSFSASDTQYF.

CDR3 nucleotide sequence: TGTGCCAGCAGCATATTCTCCTACGAGCAGTACTTC. It is translated as CASSIFSYEQYF. V usage is TRBV3-1 (or the pseudogene TRBV3-2) and J usage is TRBJ2-7; D is uncertain. Trimming cost V 5 bases and J 0 bases, with 5 bases left between them. The germline CDR1 and CDR2 sequences are LGHDT and YNNKEL (reference sequence). This CDR3 is built from 12 residues.

The chain uses TRBV6-2 or TRBV6-3 and TRBJ2-5; 9 positions match TRBD1. The V and J ends lost 5 bases and 5 bases, in that order; junction bases with no gene match: 12. The CDR3 consists of 16 residues. Germline CDR1 and CDR2: MNHEY and SVGEGT. CDR3 nucleotides: TGTGCCAGCAGTGACTACCGGGACAGGGTAGGGGAGACCCAGTACTTC. This gives the protein CASSDYRDRVGETQYF.

This chain uses TRBV2 with TRBJ2-1, with TRBD2 identical over 12 bases. This CDR3 comprises 16 residues. CDR1 and CDR2 (germline): SNHLY, FYNNEI. The ends lost 5 bases at V and 6 bases at J; junction bases unmatched: 8. CDR3 in DNA: TGTGCCAGCAGTTGGACTAGCGGGATTTTTCGCAATGAGCAGTTCTTC. Protein product: CASSWTSGIFRNEQFF.

The chain carries TRBV6-2 or TRBV6-3 and TRBJ2-3, with D possibly being TRBD2 (5 bases). CDR1 is MNHEY and CDR2 is SVGEGT in the germline V gene. V was pared by 5 bases and J by 0 bases, with 15 bases between. The CDR3 is 16 amino acids. CDR3 amino acids: CASSGLAASSTDTQYF. CDR3 coding DNA: TGTGCCAGCAGTGGTCTAGCAGCCTCTAGCACAGATACGCAGTATTTT.

The rearrangement uses TRBV28 and TRBJ2-7, with 10 bases lining up with TRBD2. With V trimmed by 6 bases and J by 0 bases, 11 bases remained unmatched. CDR1 is MDHEN and CDR2 is SYDVKM in the germline V gene. The CDR3 spans 17 residues. The CDR3 nucleotides are TGTGCCAGCAGCTATAAACTAGCGGGAAGGAGCTCCTACGAGCAGTACTTC. Translated, it gives CASSYKLAGRSSYEQYF.

This chain joins TRBV9 and TRBJ2-7; maybe TRBD1 (7 bases). The CDR3 has 15 amino acids. Germline-derived CDR1 and CDR2 are SGDLS and YYNGEE. V lost 1 base, J lost 5 bases, and 16 bases lay in between. This chain's CDR3 is CASSVSSGGNHEQYF. The CDR3 nucleotides are TGTGCCAGCAGCGTATCTTCAGGGGGGAATCACGAGCAGTACTTC.

The chain carries TRBV6-5 and TRBJ2-7; the D gene is possibly TRBD1 (6 bases). The V end lost 0 bases, the J end lost 0 bases, and 12 bases lay between the germline ends. Germline loops: CDR1 MNHEY, CDR2 SVGAGI. This CDR3 has 16 amino acids. The CDR3, as DNA: TGTGCCAGCAGTTACTCACGGGACACGAGCTCCTACGAGCAGTACTTC. It is translated as CASSYSRDTSSYEQYF.

The chain carries TRBV11-2 and TRBJ2-1; 8 nucleotides line up with TRBD2. Germline V gene data show CDR1 as SGHAT and CDR2 as FQNNGV. CDR3 size: 15 residues. Germline trimming cut 3 bases from V and 1 base from J; bases unmatched to any gene: 2. The CDR3 region has the DNA TGTGCCAGCAGCTTGGCTAGCGGGTCCTACAATGAGCAGTTCTTC. Protein product: CASSLASGSYNEQFF.

This chain joins TRBV12-3 or TRBV12-4 and TRBJ1-5, with 7 positions matching TRBD1. The trim removed 6 bases at V and 7 bases at J, leaving 3 bases unmatched. The CDR3 has 12 amino acids. This CDR3 reads CASRSTGQPQHF. CDR3 nucleotide sequence: TGTGCCAGCAGGTCGACAGGGCAGCCCCAGCATTTT.

The CDR3, as DNA: TGTGCCAGCATTCCGAAGGGGTCGACCGAAGCTTTCTTT. Its protein is CASIPKGSTEAFF. The V and J genes are TRBV6-5 and TRBJ1-1, with a tentative D call TRBD1 (5 bases). Looked up from germline, CDR1 is MNHEY and CDR2 is SVGAGI. The CDR3 loop spans 13 amino acids. The germline V and J ends were trimmed by 7 bases and 8 bases, with 17 bases remaining between them.

This sequence joins TRBV30 and TRBJ2-3; weak D call: TRBD1 (6 bases). Germline V CDR1 and CDR2: GTSNPN, SVGIG (reference sequence). This CDR3 comprises 15 residues. The V and J ends lost 4 bases and 2 bases respectively, with 16 bases between them. The CDR3 region has the DNA TGTGCCTGGATGGCAGGGGAACTTTACACAGATACGCAGTATTTT. It specifies CAWMAGELYTDTQYF. The full variable domain, in which reference TRBV30 and TRBJ2-3 provide the parts outside the CDR3, is SQTIHQWPATLVQPVGSPLSLECTVEGTSNPNLYWYRQAAGRGLQLLFYSVGIGQISSEVPQNLSASRPQDRQFILSSKKLLLSDSGFYLCAWMAGELYTDTQYFGPGTRLTVL.

The chain links TRBV19 to TRBJ1-1, with TRBD1 as a possible D gene (6 bases). Germline V CDR1 and CDR2: LNHDA, SQIVND (reference sequence). V was cut by 7 bases and J by 6 bases, with 15 bases left in between. The CDR3 covers 13 residues. Here the CDR3 reads CASKGQGPSEAFF. Written as DNA, the CDR3 is TGTGCCAGTAAAGGGCAGGGGCCGTCTGAAGCTTTCTTT.

This chain links TRBV9 with TRBJ2-2; 13 bases are a match to TRBD2. The CDR3 is 20 residues long. The V segment lost 6 bases and the J segment 0 bases; nucleotides outside the gene matches: 14. Germline CDR1 reads SGDLS; CDR2 reads YYNGEE. The CDR3 is CASIPLTWTSGGTNTGELFF. Here the CDR3 DNA reads TGTGCCAGCATCCCCCTCACCTGGACTAGCGGGGGCACGAACACCGGGGAGCTGTTTTTT.

This clone was found once. The chain uses TRBV28 and TRBJ1-1; D ambiguous. The CDR3 runs 14 residues. CDR1 MDHEN and CDR2 SYDVKM come from the germline V gene. V gave up 5 bases and J gave up 0 bases, with 10 bases separating them. CDR3 protein: CASSQRTLNTEAFF. CDR3 sequence (DNA): TGTGCCAGCAGTCAAAGGACTTTGAACACTGAAGCTTTCTTT.